This T cell receptor beta chain was retrieved from a study of graft-versus-host responses after intestinal transplantation. Study details: All recipients were transplanted with multivisceral, liver-intestinal, or isolated intestinal grafts. After anti-thymocyte globulin induction, recipients took tacrolimus and steroids for 3 to 4 years.

Assay: immunoSEQ multiplex PCR; the TCRdb copy retains only in-frame clones and omits some. The sample gives some 15,000 clones, 77% of which show up once; around 4% is in the top ten. The CDR3 is 17 residues long. V lost 2 bases and J lost 0, with 14 bases in between. Germline CDR1 is KGHSH and CDR2 is LQKENI. Lymphocytes (intraepithelial and lamina propria) were released by processing the graft tissue. The V and J genes are TRBV18 and TRBJ2-1; possibly TRBD2 for D (5 bases). This specimen was ileum tissue, taken 27 days after intestinal transplant. The sequence came from a human patient who received an intestinal transplant, so some T cells may come from the graft donor. Here the CDR3 reads CASSPFILGSSYNEQFF. The CDR3 DNA reads as TGTGCCAGCTCACCATTCATCTTAGGGAGCTCCTACAATGAGCAGTTCTTC.